These 6 T cell receptor beta chains came from one sample sequenced in a study of blood T cell repertoires in COVID-19. Libraries were prepared by immunoSEQ multiplex PCR; TCRdb keeps only in-frame clonotypes and omits some of them. The sample records nearly 250,000 clones, almost 85% being singletons. The sequenced material came from PBMCs or T cells enriched from blood (not recorded which). These receptors came from a woman in her forties or fifties with acute COVID-19.

This chain connects TRBV29-1 to TRBJ2-1, with TRBD2 matching 11 bases. CDR1 is SQVTM and CDR2 is ANQGSEA in the germline V gene. V lost 3 bases to trimming and J lost 6 bases; unmatched junction nucleotides: 7. There are 15 residues in the CDR3. In DNA form, the CDR3 reads TGCAGCGTTGAGGGTCTAGCGGGGGGAAGCAATGAGCAGTTCTTC. Protein sequence: CSVEGLAGGSNEQFF.

The chain joins TRBV9 to TRBJ2-7, with a possible D match to TRBD2 (5 bases). Germline V CDR1 and CDR2: SGDLS, YYNGEE. V lost 0 bases, J lost 5 bases, and 9 bases lay in between. The CDR3 covers 13 residues. The CDR3 protein is CASSVGLIHEQYF. DNA for the CDR3: TGTGCCAGCAGCGTAGGACTAATCCACGAGCAGTACTTC.

The chain recombines TRBV6-5 with TRBJ1-5; D gene ambiguous. Germline CDR1 MNHEY, CDR2 SVGAGI. Trimming cost V 2 bases and J 0 bases, with 8 bases left between them. This CDR3 contains 15 residues. CDR3 bases: TGTGCCAGCAGTTACACCCGGGATAGCAATCAGCCCCAGCATTTT. It is translated as CASSYTRDSNQPQHF.

This chain links TRBV4-1 with TRBJ1-1; D is ambiguous. Trimming removed 3 bases at V and 2 bases at J, with 16 bases between. Germline lookup yields CDR1 MGHRA and CDR2 YSYEKL. The CDR3 extends over 16 amino acids. Written as DNA, the CDR3 is TGCGCCAGCAGCCATCCCTCCTCCGGGGAAAACACTGAAGCTTTCTTT. Translating gives CASSHPSSGENTEAFF.

This chain connects TRBV5-1 to TRBJ1-6, with 9 bases matching TRBD1. Germline CDR1 and CDR2: SGHRS and YFSETQ. Germline trimming cut 4 bases from V and 8 bases from J; bases unmatched to any gene: 4. The CDR3 sequence is 14 residues long. CDR3 protein: CASSVGQGHSPLHF. DNA for the CDR3: TGCGCCAGCAGCGTTGGACAGGGGCATTCACCCCTCCACTTT.

This chain joins TRBV2 and TRBJ1-1; D unclear. From germline, CDR1 is SNHLY and CDR2 FYNNEI. This CDR3 has 15 amino acids. Trimming took off 0 bases at V and 4 bases at J, with 12 bases between the two ends. The CDR3 protein is CASSEALNRVTEAFF. The CDR3 DNA is TGTGCCAGCAGTGAAGCGCTGAACAGAGTCACTGAAGCTTTCTTT.